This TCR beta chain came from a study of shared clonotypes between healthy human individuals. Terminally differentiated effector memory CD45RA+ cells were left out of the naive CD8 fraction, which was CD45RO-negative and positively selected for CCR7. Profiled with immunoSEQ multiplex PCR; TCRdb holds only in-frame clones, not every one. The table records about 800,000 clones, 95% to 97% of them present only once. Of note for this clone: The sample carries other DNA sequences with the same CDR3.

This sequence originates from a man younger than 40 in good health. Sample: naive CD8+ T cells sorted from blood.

DNA of the CDR3: TGTGCCAGCAGTTACTCTGGGGGCAATCAGCCCCAGCATTTT. Translated: CASSYSGGNQPQHF. The V call is TRBV6-5, the J call TRBJ1-5; D is ambiguous. The V gene's germline CDR1 is MNHEY and CDR2 SVGAGI. The CDR3 runs 14 residues. The germline V and J ends were trimmed by 0 bases and 2 bases, with 5 bases remaining between them.